This T cell receptor beta chain is drawn from a study of blood T cells in healthy people across ages. PBMCs, at least 6 million per sample, were isolated. With a J-beta primer mix and a sample-barcoded 5' primer, a second PCR ran about 6 to 11 cycles. The authors tagged each cDNA molecule using a template-switch adaptor with 12 random nucleotides. In TCRdb, the 5' RACE reads were re-called with MiXCR into one record per CDR3 protein. Of 1,500,000 or so distinct CDR3 sequences listed, around 55% were seen once; the top ten hold 6.5% to 8%. Study-level results: Strong correlation existed between TCR beta diversity and naive T cell percentage. Investigators viewed diversity estimates from one million T cells as underestimates, the study reported.

Comment on this clonotype: Its antigen is not known.

Losses at the gene ends were 3 bases for V and 2 bases for J; bases not matched to a gene: 7. This CDR3 is built from 15 residues. CDR1 and CDR2 from the germline V gene are SGDLS and YYNGEE. This clonotype was sampled from a man aged 18 to 30 in good health. The sequencing input was blood. This rearrangement joins TRBV9 to TRBJ1-2, with TRBD1 matching over 7 bases. The chain's CDR3 is CASSDTLTGNYGYTF. DNA for the CDR3: TGTGCCAGCAGCGATACACTGACAGGGAACTATGGCTACACCTTC.